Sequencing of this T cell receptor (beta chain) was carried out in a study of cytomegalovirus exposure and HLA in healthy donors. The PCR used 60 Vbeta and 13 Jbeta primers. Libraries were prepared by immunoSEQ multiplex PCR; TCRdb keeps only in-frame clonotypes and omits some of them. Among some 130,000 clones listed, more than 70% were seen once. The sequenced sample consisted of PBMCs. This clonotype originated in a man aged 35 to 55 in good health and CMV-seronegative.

Here the CDR3 reads CASSLGLAVQTQYF. CDR3 nucleotide sequence: TGTGCCAGCAGCTTGGGGCTAGCTGTCCAGACCCAGTACTTC. The V and J genes are TRBV5-6 and TRBJ2-5; a weak D match, TRBD2 (5 bases). This CDR3 region has 14 residues. Germline CDR1 is SGHDT and CDR2 is YYEEEE. Trimming took off 0 bases at V and 6 bases at J, with 12 bases between the two ends.